The 9 T cell receptor beta chains reported below all come from one sample, sequenced in a study of blood T cells in healthy people across ages. Using a J-beta primer mix together with a sample-barcoded 5' primer, a second PCR was run for roughly 6 to 11 cycles. Using its own MiXCR run on the 5' RACE reads, TCRdb lists one record per CDR3 protein. The sample lists 850,000 to 950,000 distinct CDR3 sequences; 25% to 30% were seen once. Sequenced sample: blood. These receptors were obtained from a woman older than 75 in good health.

Remarks on this clonotype: A much larger clonotype is one base distant, so this may be a read error. The genes are TRBV20-1 and TRBJ2-7; 7 bases line up with TRBD1. V lost 2 bases, J lost 3 bases, and 10 bases stayed unmatched. The V gene's germline CDR1 is DFQATT and CDR2 SNEGSKA (reference sequence). This CDR3 is 15 amino acids long. The CDR3 is CSARTQTGSVYEQYF. Here the CDR3 DNA reads TGCAGTGCTAGAACTCAGACAGGGTCGGTCTACGAGCAGTACTTC.

V gene TRBV9 combines with J gene TRBJ1-1; D perhaps matches TRBD1 (5 bases). The germline V and J ends were trimmed by 4 bases and 10 bases, with 17 bases remaining between them. The CDR3 sequence is 13 residues long. Germline V gene data show CDR1 as SGDLS and CDR2 as YYNGEE. The CDR3 nucleotides are TGTGCCAGCAGCACCCGACAGATGGGACTAGCTTTCTTT. As protein: CASSTRQMGLAFF. Combining the CDR3 with reference TRBV9 and TRBJ1-1 gives the whole variable domain DSGVTQTPKHLITATGQRVTLRCSPRSGDLSVYWYQQSLDQGLQFLIQYYNGEERAKGNILERFSAQQFPDLHSELNLSSLELGDSALYFCASSTRQMGLAFFGQGTRLTVV.

This clonotype has only one observation. The gene calls are TRBV7-8 and TRBJ2-1; 8 bases are a match to TRBD2. The CDR3 consists of 19 residues. Trimming cost V 2 bases and J 2 bases; bases outside gene matches: 14. Germline V gene lookup returns CDR1 SGHVS and CDR2 FQNEAQ. Here the CDR3 reads CASSLIGAGDDKTYNEQFF. Here the CDR3 DNA reads TGTGCCAGCAGCTTAATCGGAGCGGGAGATGACAAAACCTACAATGAGCAGTTCTTC. Full variable domain (missing parts from reference TRBV7-8 and TRBJ2-1): GAGVSQSPRYKVAKRGQDVALRCDPISGHVSLFWYQQALGQGPEFLTYFQNEAQLDKSGLPSDRFFAERPEGSVSTLKIQRTQQEDSAVYLCASSLIGAGDDKTYNEQFFGPGTRLTVL.

This clonotype was detected ten times or more. The rearrangement joins TRBV28 to TRBJ1-2; no clear D. The CDR3 runs 13 residues. With 4 bases removed from V and 4 bases from J, the gap between germline ends came to 10 bases. CDR1 and CDR2 from the germline V gene are MDHEN and SYDVKM. CDR3 bases: TGTGCCAGCAGTTCTGAGGTGCGCTATGGCTACACCTTC. Translating gives CASSSEVRYGYTF.

The genes are TRBV7-2 and TRBJ1-1; 8 nucleotides align to TRBD1. V lost 6 bases, J lost 3 bases, and 6 bases stayed unmatched. The CDR3 length is 14 residues. Looked up from germline, CDR1 is SGHTA and CDR2 is FQGNSA. The CDR3 region has the DNA TGTGCCAGCAGGAGTCCGGGACAGGACACTGAAGCTTTCTTT. This codes for CASRSPGQDTEAFF.

This clonotype was picked up a small number of times. This chain connects TRBV20-1 to TRBJ1-5; D gene uncertain. The CDR3 is made up of 13 amino acids. Per germline, CDR1 DFQATT and CDR2 SNEGSKA (reference sequence). Trimming stripped 7 bases from V and 7 bases from J, with 17 bases between. CDR3 residues: CSVSLGLGQPQHF. In DNA form, the CDR3 reads TGCAGTGTTTCCTTGGGTCTTGGCCAGCCCCAGCATTTT.

This clonotype was detected a few times. This chain uses TRBV18 with TRBJ2-3; a possible D gene is TRBD2 (5 bases). Germline V gene lookup returns CDR1 KGHSH and CDR2 LQKENI. This CDR3 region has 16 residues. V lost 2 bases to trimming and J lost 1 base, with 13 bases between them. The CDR3 DNA follows: TGTGCCAGCTCACCATACCTAAGCGGAGGCACAGATACGCAGTATTTT. It codes for CASSPYLSGGTDTQYF.

The table lists this clonotype with many counts. The V and J genes are TRBV20-1 and TRBJ2-4; perhaps TRBD1 as D (6 bases). Germline CDR1 is DFQATT and CDR2 is SNEGSKA (reference sequence). The CDR3 extends over 12 amino acids. The V gene lost 6 bases and the J gene lost 8 bases, with 14 bases spanning the gap. The CDR3 sequence is CSAKGQSHIQYF. CDR3 in DNA: TGCAGTGCCAAAGGACAGTCGCACATTCAGTACTTC.

The rearrangement joins TRBV11-3 to TRBJ2-1, with TRBD1 as a possible D gene (7 bases). The CDR3 spans 17 residues. Germline lookup yields CDR1 SGHNT and CDR2 YENEEA. V shed 1 base and J shed 10 bases, with 23 bases lying between them. The CDR3 coding sequence is TGTGCCAGCAGCTTAGTAAACAGGGGAGGAACGGTCGACGAGCAGTTCTTC. It translates to CASSLVNRGGTVDEQFF.